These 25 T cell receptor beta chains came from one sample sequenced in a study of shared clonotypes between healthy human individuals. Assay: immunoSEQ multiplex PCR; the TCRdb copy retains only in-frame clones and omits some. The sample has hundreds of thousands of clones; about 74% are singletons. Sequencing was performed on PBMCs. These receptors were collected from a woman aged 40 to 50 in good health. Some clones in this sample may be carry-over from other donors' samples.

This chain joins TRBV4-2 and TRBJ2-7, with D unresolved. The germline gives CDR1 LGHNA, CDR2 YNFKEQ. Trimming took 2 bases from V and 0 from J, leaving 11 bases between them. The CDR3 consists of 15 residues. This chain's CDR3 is CASSQRWVSSYEQYF. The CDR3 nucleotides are TGTGCCAGCAGCCAAAGATGGGTTAGCTCCTACGAGCAGTACTTC.

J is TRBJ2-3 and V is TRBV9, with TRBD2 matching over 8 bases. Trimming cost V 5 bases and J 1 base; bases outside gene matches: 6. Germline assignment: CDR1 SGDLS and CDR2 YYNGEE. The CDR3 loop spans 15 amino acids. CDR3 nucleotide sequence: TGTGCCAGCAGTTGGGAACTAGCGGGCACAGATACGCAGTATTTT. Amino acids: CASSWELAGTDTQYF. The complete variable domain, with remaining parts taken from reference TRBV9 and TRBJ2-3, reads DSGVTQTPKHLITATGQRVTLRCSPRSGDLSVYWYQQSLDQGLQFLIQYYNGEERAKGNILERFSAQQFPDLHSELNLSSLELGDSALYFCASSWELAGTDTQYFGPGTRLTVL.

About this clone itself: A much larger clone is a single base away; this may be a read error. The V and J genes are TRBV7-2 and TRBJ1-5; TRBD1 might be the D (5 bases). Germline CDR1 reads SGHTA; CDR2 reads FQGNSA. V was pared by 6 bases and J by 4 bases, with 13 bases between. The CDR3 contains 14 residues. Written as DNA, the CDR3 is TGTGCCAGCAGTTACGGGACGGAGAATCAGCCCCAGCATTTT. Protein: CASSYGTENQPQHF.

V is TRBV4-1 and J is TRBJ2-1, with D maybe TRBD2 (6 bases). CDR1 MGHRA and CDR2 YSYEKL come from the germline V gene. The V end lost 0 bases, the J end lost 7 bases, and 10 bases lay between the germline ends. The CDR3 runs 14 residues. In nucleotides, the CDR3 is TGCGCCAGCAGCCAAGATCAGCGGGTTAATGAGCAGTTCTTC. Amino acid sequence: CASSQDQRVNEQFF.

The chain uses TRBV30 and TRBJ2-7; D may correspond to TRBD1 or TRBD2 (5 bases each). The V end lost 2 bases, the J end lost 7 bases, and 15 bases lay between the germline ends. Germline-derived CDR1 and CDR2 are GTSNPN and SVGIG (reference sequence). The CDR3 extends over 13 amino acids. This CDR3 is CAWSNLGGGEQYF. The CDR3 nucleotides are TGTGCCTGGAGTAATCTAGGTGGGGGAGAGCAGTACTTC.

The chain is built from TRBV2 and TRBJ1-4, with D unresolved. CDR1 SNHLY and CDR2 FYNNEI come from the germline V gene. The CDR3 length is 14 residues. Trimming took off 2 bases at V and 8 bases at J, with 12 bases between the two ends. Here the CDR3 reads CASSEFEGVEKLFF. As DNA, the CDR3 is TGTGCCAGCAGTGAATTTGAGGGTGTCGAAAAACTGTTTTTT.

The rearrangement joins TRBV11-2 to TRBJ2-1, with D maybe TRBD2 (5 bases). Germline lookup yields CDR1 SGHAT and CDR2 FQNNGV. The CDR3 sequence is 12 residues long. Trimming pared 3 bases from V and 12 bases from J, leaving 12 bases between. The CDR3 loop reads CASSLGESVQFF. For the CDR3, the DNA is TGTGCCAGCAGCTTGGGAGAGAGCGTGCAGTTCTTC.

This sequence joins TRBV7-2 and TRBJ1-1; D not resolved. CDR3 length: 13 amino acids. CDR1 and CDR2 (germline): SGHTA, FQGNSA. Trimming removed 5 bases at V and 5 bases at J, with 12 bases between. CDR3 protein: CASSPRMGTEAFF. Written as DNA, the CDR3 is TGTGCCAGCAGCCCTAGAATGGGGACTGAAGCTTTCTTT.

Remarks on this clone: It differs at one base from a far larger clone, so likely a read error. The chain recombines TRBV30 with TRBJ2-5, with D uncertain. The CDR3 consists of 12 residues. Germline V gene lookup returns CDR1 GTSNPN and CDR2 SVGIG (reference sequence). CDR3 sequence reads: CAWRTDQETQHF. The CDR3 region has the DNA TGTGCCTGGAGAACGGACCAAGAGACCCAGCACTTC.

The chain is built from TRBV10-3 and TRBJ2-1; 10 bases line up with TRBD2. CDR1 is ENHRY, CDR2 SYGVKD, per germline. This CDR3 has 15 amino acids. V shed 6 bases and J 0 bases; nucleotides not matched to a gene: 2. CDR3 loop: CAIRTSGPSYNEQFF. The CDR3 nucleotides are TGTGCCATCAGGACTAGCGGGCCCTCCTACAATGAGCAGTTCTTC.

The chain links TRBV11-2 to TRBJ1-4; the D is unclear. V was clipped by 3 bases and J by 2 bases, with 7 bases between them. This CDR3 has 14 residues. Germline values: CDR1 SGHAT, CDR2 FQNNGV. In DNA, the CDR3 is TGTGCCAGCAGCTTTCAGCGCACTAATGAAAAACTGTTTTTT. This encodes CASSFQRTNEKLFF.

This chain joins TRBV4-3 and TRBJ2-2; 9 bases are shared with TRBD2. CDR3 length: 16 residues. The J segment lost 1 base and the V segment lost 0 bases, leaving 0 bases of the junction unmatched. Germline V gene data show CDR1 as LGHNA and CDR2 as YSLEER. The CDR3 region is CASSQDSGGNTGELFF. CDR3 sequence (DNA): TGCGCCAGCAGCCAAGATAGCGGGGGGAACACCGGGGAGCTGTTTTTT.

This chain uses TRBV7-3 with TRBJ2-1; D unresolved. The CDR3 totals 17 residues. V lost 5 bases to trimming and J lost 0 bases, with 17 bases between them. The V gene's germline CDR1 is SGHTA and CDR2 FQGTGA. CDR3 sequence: CASSRSPGFSSYNEQFF. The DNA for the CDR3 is TGTGCCAGCAGCAGAAGCCCCGGCTTCAGCTCCTACAATGAGCAGTTCTTC.

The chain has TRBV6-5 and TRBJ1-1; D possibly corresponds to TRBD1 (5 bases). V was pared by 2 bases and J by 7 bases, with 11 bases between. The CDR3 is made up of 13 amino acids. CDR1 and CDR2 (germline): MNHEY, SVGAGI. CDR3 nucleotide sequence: TGTGCCAGCAGTTACGTAGGGGAAGTTGAAGCTTTCTTT. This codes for CASSYVGEVEAFF.

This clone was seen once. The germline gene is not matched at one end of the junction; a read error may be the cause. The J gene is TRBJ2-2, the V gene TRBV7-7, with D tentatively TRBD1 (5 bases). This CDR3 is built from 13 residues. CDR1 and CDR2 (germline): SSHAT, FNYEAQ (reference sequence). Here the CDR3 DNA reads TGTGCTAGCAGCTTAGCCGACAGCGGGGAGCTGTTTTTT. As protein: CASSLADSGELFF.

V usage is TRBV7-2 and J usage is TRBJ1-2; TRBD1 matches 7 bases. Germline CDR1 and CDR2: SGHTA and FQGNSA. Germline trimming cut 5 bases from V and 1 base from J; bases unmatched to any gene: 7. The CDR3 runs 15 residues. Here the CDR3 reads CASSKDGTVNYGYTF. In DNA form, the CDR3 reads TGTGCCAGCAGCAAAGACGGGACAGTTAACTATGGCTACACCTTC.

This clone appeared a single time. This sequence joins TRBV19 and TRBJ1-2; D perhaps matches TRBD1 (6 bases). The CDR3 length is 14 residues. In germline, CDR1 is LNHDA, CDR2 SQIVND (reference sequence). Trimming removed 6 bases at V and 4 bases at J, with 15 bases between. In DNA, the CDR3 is TGTGCCAGTAGACTCCGGGACACCAGCTATGGCTACACCTTC. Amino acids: CASRLRDTSYGYTF.

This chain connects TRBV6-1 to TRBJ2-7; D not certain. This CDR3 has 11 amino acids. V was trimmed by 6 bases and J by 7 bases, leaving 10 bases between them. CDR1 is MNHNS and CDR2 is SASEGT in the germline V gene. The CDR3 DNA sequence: TGTGCCAGCAGGACCTTTGGGGAGCAGTACTTC. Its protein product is CASRTFGEQYF.

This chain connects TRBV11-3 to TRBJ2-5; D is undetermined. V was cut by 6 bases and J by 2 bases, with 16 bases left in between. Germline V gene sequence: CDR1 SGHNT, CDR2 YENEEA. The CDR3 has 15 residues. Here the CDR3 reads CASSREPGPQETQYF. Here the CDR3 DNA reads TGTGCCAGCAGTAGAGAGCCGGGCCCGCAAGAGACCCAGTACTTC.

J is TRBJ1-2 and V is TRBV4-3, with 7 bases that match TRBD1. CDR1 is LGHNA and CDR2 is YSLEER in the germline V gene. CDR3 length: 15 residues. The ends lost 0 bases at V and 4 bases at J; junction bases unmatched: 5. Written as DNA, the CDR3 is TGCGCCAGCAGCCAAGATGATAGACAGGGCTATGGCTACACCTTC. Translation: CASSQDDRQGYGYTF.

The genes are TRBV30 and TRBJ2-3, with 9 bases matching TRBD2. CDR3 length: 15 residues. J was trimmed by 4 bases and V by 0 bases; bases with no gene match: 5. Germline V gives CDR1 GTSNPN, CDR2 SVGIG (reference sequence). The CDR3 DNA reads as TGTGCCTGGAGTGTAGCTAGCGGGAATGCAGATACGCAGTATTTT. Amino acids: CAWSVASGNADTQYF.

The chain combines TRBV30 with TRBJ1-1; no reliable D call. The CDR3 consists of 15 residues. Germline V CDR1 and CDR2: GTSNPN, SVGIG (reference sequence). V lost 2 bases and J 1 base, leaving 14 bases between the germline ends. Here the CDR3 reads CAWSPPAGWNTEAFF. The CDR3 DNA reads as TGTGCCTGGAGTCCCCCGGCGGGCTGGAACACTGAAGCTTTCTTT. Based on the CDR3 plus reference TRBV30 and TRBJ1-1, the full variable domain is SQTIHQWPATLVQPVGSPLSLECTVEGTSNPNLYWYRQAAGRGLQLLFYSVGIGQISSEVPQNLSASRPQDRQFILSSKKLLLSDSGFYLCAWSPPAGWNTEAFFGQGTRLTVV.

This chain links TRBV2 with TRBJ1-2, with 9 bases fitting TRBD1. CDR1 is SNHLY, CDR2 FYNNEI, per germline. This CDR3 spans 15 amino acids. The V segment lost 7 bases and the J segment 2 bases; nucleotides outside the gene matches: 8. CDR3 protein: CASIPRDRVNYGYTF. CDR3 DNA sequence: TGTGCCAGCATCCCCCGGGACAGGGTGAACTATGGCTACACCTTC. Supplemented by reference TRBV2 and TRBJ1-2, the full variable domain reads EPEVTQTPSHQVTQMGQEVILRCVPISNHLYFYWYRQILGQKVEFLVSFYNNEISEKSEIFDDQFSVERPDGSNFTLKIRSTKLEDSAMYFCASIPRDRVNYGYTFGSGTRLTVV.

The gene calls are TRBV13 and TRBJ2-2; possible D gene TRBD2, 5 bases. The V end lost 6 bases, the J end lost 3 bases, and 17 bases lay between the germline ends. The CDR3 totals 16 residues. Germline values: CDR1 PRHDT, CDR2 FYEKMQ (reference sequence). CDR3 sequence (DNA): TGTGCCAGCAGGGGATACGGGATTGCGTACACCGGGGAGCTGTTTTTT. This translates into CASRGYGIAYTGELFF. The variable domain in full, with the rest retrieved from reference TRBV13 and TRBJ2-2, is AAGVIQSPRHLIKEKRETATLKCYPIPRHDTVYWYQQGPGQDPQFLISFYEKMQSDKGSIPDRFSAQQFSDYHSELNMSSLELGDSALYFCASRGYGIAYTGELFFGEGSRLTVL.

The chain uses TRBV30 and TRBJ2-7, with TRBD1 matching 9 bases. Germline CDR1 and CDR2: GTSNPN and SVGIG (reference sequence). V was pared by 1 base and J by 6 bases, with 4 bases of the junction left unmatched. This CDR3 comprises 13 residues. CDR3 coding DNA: TGTGCCTGGAGTGCACAGGGGGCAGGCGAGCAGTACTTC. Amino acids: CAWSAQGAGEQYF.